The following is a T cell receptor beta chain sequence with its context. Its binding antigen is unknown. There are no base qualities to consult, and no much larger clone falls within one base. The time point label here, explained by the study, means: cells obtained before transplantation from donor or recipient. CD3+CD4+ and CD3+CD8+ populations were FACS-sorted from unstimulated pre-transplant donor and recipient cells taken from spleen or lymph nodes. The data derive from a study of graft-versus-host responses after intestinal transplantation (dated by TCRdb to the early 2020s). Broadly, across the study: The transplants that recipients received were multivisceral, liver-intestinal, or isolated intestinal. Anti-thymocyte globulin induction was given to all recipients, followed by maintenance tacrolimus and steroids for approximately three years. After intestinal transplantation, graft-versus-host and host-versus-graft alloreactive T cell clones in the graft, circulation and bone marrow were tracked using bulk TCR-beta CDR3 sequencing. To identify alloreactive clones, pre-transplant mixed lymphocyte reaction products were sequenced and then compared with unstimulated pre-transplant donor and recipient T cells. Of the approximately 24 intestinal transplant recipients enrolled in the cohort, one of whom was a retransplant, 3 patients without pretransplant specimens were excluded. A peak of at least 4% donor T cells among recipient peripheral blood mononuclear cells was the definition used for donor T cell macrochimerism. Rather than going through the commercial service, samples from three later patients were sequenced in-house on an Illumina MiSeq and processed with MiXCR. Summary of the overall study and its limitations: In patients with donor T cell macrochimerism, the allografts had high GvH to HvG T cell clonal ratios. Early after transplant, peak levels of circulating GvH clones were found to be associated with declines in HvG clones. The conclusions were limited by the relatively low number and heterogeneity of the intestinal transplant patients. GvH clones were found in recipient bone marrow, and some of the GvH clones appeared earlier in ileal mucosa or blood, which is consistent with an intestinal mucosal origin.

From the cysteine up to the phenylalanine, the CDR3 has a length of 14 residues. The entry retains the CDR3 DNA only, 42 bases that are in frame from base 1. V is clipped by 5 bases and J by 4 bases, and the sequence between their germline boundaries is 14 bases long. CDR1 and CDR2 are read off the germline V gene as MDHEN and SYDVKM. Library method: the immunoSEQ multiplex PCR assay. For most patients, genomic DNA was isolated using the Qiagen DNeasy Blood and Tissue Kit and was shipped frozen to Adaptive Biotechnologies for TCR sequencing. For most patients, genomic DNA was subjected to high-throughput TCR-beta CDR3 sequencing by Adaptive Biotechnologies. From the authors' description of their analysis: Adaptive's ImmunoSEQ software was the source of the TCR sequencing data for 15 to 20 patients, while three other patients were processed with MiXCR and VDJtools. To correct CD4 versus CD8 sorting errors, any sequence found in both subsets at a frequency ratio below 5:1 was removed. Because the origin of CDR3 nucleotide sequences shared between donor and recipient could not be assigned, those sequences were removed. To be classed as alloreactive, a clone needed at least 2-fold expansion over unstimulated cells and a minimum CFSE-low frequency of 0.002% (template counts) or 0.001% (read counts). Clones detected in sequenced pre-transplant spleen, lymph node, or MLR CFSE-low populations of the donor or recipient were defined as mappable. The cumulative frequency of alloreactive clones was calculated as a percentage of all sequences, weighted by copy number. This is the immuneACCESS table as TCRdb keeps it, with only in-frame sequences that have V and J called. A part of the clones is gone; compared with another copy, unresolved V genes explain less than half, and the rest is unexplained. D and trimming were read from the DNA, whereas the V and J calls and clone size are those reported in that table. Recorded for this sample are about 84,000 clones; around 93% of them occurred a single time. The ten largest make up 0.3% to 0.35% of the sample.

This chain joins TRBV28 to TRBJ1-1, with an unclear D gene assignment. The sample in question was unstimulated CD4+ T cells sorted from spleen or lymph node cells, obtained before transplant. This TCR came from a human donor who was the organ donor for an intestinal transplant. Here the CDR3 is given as CASSRPGRGTEAFF. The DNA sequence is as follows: TGTGCCAGCAGTAGGCCCGGGAGAGGCACTGAAGCTTTCTTT. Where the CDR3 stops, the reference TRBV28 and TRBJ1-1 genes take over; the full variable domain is DVKVTQSSRYLVKRTGEKVFLECVQDMDHENMFWYRQDPGLGLRLIYFSYDVKMKEKGDIPEGYSVSREKKERFSLILESASTNQTSMYLCASSRPGRGTEAFFGQGTRLTVV.